The rows below give T cell receptor beta chains drawn from one sample of a study of vaccination and CD4 T cells after COVID-19. Using its own MiXCR run on the PCR reads, TCRdb lists one record per CDR3 protein. The repertoire holds about 13,000 distinct CDR3 sequences, roughly 73% seen once, with over 25% in the top ten. Antigens of these TCRs are unknown. The sequencing sample was made of CD4+ T cells from blood, cultured in vitro. All receptors come from a human donor who had recovered from COVID-19. The CDR3 runs from the conserved cysteine through the conserved F or W. The D gene is left open where the match is weak. Size values are once, few and many counts, or a class for expanded clones, and some rows have none.

v_gene,len,abundance,d_gene,j_gene,CDR3aa,CDR3nt
TRBV19,14,NA,NA,TRBJ2-7,CASSIDGGSYEQYF,TGTGCCAGTAGTATAGATGGCGGGTCCTACGAGCAGTACTTC
TRBV19,14,NA,NA,TRBJ2-4,CASSINGVGNIQYF,TGTGCCAGTAGTATAAACGGTGTTGGAAACATTCAGTACTTC
TRBV7-9,16,NA,NA,TRBJ2-7,CASSSSGTLNRHEQYF,TGCGCCAGCAGCTCCTCCGGGACCCTAAATCGACACGAGCAGTACTTC
TRBV20-1,17,NA,NA,TRBJ2-7,CSATNPFLGAKPYEQYF,TGCAGTGCTACCAACCCCTTTTTGGGGGCGAAGCCGTACGAGCAGTACTTC
TRBV20-1,15,NA,TRBD1,TRBJ1-4,CSASRGPPRPEKLFF,TGCAGTGCTAGCAGGGGGCCACCCCGCCCTGAAAAACTGTTTTTT
TRBV20-1,15,NA,NA,TRBJ2-3,CSARDRLRGPDTQYF,TGCAGTGCTAGAGATCGGCTTCGGGGCCCAGATACGCAGTATTTT
TRBV20-1,12,NA,NA,TRBJ1-1,CSAREDGIKAFF,TGCAGTGCTAGAGAAGACGGAATAAAAGCTTTCTTT
TRBV28,16,NA,NA,TRBJ1-2,CASSLGGRGGGYGYTF,TGTGCCAGCAGTTTAGGGGGAAGGGGTGGCGGCTATGGCTACACCTTC
TRBV28,15,few,NA,TRBJ1-1,CASSWGSGRTPEAFF,TGTGCCAGCAGTTGGGGTTCGGGGAGAACCCCTGAAGCTTTCTTT
TRBV10-3,11,NA,NA,TRBJ2-3,CAISGGNTQYF,TGTGCCATCAGTGGGGGGAATACGCAGTATTTT
TRBV6-1,16,NA,TRBD1,TRBJ1-1,CASSGDRGRESTEAFF,TGTGCCAGCAGTGGGGACAGGGGGCGGGAGAGCACTGAAGCTTTCTTT
TRBV20-1,15,few,NA,TRBJ1-3,CSARDADSSGNTIYF,TGCAGTGCTAGAGATGCGGACAGCTCTGGAAACACCATATATTTT
TRBV28,14,NA,NA,TRBJ2-5,CASTLSRGGETQYF,TGTGCCAGCACCCTATCACGAGGGGGGGAGACCCAGTACTTC
TRBV20-1,14,NA,NA,TRBJ1-1,CSARDQGVGTEAFF,TGCAGTGCTAGAGATCAAGGGGTAGGCACTGAAGCTTTCTTT
TRBV20-1,14,few,TRBD1,TRBJ1-1,CSARKGQTNTEAFF,TGCAGTGCTAGAAAGGGACAGACTAACACTGAAGCTTTCTTT
TRBV20-1,16,once,TRBD1,TRBJ1-4,CSAREGIGRGHEKLFF,TGCAGTGCTAGAGAGGGTATAGGCAGGGGGCATGAAAAACTGTTTTTT
TRBV5-1,20,NA,TRBD2,TRBJ2-1,CASSLAGEGTSGFSYNEQFF,TGCGCCAGCAGCTTGGCCGGGGAGGGCACTAGCGGTTTCTCCTACAATGAGCAGTTCTTC
TRBV7-9,14,NA,NA,TRBJ2-7,CASSIAGQNYEQYF,TGTGCCAGCAGCATCGCGGGACAAAACTACGAGCAGTACTTC
TRBV20-1,15,few,NA,TRBJ2-2,CSARDRGLDTGELFF,TGCAGTGCTAGAGATCGGGGGCTTGACACCGGGGAGCTGTTTTTT
TRBV9,16,once,TRBD1,TRBJ1-2,CASSLRGDRGPYGYTF,TGTGCCAGCAGCCTTAGAGGGGACAGGGGGCCCTATGGCTACACCTTC
TRBV12-3/TRBV12-4,15,NA,NA,TRBJ1-2,CASSLKGPATRGYTF,TGTGCCAGCAGTTTAAAGGGGCCAGCCACTAGGGGCTACACCTTC
TRBV27,15,NA,NA,TRBJ2-2,CASSPLGAGTGELFF,TGTGCCAGCAGTCCCCTGGGGGCGGGCACCGGGGAGCTGTTTTTT
TRBV7-2,12,NA,NA,TRBJ2-7,CASSLLEREQYF,TGTGCCAGCAGCCTCTTGGAGAGAGAGCAGTACTTC
TRBV19,15,once,NA,TRBJ1-5,CASRGTGQANQPQHF,TGTGCCAGTAGGGGAACAGGGCAGGCCAATCAGCCCCAGCATTTT
TRBV19,15,NA,TRBD1,TRBJ2-5,CASSMHRGQLETQYF,TGTGCCAGTAGTATGCACAGGGGGCAGTTGGAGACCCAGTACTTC
TRBV6-4,13,NA,TRBD2,TRBJ2-5,CASSGGLAGSQYF,TGTGCCAGCAGTGGCGGTCTAGCGGGGAGTCAGTACTTC
TRBV27,16,once,TRBD1,TRBJ1-6,CASSFSQGQGQSPLHF,TGTGCCAGCAGTTTCAGTCAGGGACAGGGCCAGTCACCCCTCCACTTT
TRBV28,13,NA,NA,TRBJ2-3,CASTTGLADTQYF,TGTGCCAGCACCACCGGTTTGGCGGATACGCAGTATTTT
TRBV7-9,15,NA,NA,TRBJ1-1,CASSPRAGVNTEAFF,TGTGCCAGCAGCCCCCGGGCAGGCGTTAACACTGAAGCTTTCTTT
TRBV6-5,15,once,NA,TRBJ1-5,CASSYEGLGNQPQHF,TGTGCCAGCAGTTACGAGGGGCTGGGCAATCAGCCCCAGCATTTT
TRBV5-8,13,NA,NA,TRBJ1-2,CASILRGPYGYTF,TGTGCCAGCATCCTTCGCGGGCCATATGGCTACACCTTC
TRBV14,14,NA,NA,TRBJ1-6,CASSLGAWNSPLHF,TGTGCCAGCAGCCTGGGGGCATGGAATTCACCCCTCCACTTT
TRBV27,12,once,NA,TRBJ1-2,CASSSGAGGYTF,TGTGCCAGCAGTTCCGGGGCCGGGGGCTACACCTTC
TRBV12-3/TRBV12-4,17,once,NA,TRBJ1-1,CASSMGVGREVNTEAFF,TGTGCCAGCAGCATGGGAGTGGGGCGGGAGGTAAACACTGAAGCTTTCTTT
TRBV24-1,16,NA,TRBD2,TRBJ2-2,CATSEPWGSGTGELFF,TGTGCCACCAGTGAACCATGGGGTAGCGGGACCGGGGAGCTGTTTTTT
TRBV27,15,NA,NA,TRBJ1-1,CASSLGFGRDTEAFF,TGTGCCAGCAGTCTAGGGTTCGGGCGGGACACTGAAGCTTTCTTT
TRBV7-2,14,few,NA,TRBJ2-2,CASSTTANTGELFF,TGTGCCAGCAGCACAACAGCGAACACCGGGGAGCTGTTTTTT
TRBV20-1,13,NA,NA,TRBJ1-6,CSAHRDNNSPLHF,TGCAGTGCCCACCGGGACAACAATTCACCCCTCCACTTT
TRBV2,13,once,NA,TRBJ1-1,CASTGPMNTEAFF,TGTGCCAGCACCGGACCGATGAACACTGAAGCTTTCTTT
TRBV27,17,NA,TRBD1,TRBJ1-2,CASSPRALQGAPGGYTF,TGTGCCAGCAGTCCAAGGGCCCTACAGGGGGCGCCGGGTGGCTACACCTTC
TRBV18,16,NA,NA,TRBJ1-5,CASSFGSGAGNQPQHF,TGTGCCAGCTCATTCGGTTCCGGAGCGGGCAATCAGCCCCAGCATTTT
TRBV20-1,15,NA,NA,TRBJ1-5,CSARDVTGFGQPQHF,TGCAGTGCTAGAGACGTGACAGGCTTCGGTCAGCCCCAGCATTTT